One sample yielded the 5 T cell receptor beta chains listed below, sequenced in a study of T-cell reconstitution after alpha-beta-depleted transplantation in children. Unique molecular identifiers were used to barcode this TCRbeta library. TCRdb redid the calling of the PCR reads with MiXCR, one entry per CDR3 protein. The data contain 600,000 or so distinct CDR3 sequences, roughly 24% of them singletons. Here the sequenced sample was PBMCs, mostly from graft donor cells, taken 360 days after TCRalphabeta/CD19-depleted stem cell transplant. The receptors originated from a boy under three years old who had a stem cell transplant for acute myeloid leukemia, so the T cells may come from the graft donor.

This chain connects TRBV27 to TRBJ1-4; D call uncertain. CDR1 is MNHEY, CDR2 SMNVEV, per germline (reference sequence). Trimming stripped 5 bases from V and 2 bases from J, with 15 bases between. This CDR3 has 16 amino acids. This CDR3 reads CASSPTPLATNEKLFF. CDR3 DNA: TGTGCCAGCAGTCCGACACCCTTGGCGACTAATGAAAAACTGTTTTTT.

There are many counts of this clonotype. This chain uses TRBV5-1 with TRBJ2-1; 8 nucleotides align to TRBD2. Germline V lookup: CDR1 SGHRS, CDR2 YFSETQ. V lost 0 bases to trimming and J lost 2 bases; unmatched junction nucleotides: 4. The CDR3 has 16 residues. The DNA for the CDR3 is TGCGCCAGCAGCTTGGGGCGGGGGGCCACCTACAATGAGCAGTTCTTC. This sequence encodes CASSLGRGATYNEQFF.

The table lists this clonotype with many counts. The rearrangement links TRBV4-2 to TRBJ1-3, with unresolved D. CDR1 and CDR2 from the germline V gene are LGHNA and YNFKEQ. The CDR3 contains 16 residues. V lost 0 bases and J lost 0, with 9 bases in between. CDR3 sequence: CASSQDPVGSGNTIYF. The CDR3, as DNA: TGTGCCAGCAGCCAAGACCCGGTCGGCTCTGGAAACACCATATATTTT.

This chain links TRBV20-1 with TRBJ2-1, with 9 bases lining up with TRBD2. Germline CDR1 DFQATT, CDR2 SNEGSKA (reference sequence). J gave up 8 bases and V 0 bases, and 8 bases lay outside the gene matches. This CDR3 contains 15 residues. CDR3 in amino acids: CSAREVLAGRDEQFF. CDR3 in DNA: TGCAGTGCTAGAGAGGTACTAGCGGGCAGAGATGAGCAGTTCTTC.

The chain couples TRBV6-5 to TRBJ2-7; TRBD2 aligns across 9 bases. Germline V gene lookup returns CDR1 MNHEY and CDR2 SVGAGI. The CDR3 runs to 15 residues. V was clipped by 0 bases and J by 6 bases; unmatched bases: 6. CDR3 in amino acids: CASSYSASGVIEQYF. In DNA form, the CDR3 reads TGTGCCAGCAGTTACTCGGCTAGCGGGGTGATCGAGCAGTACTTC.